The 3 T cell receptor beta chains in this list originate from one sample, sequenced in a study of T cell responses to AZD1222 COVID-19 vaccine. Sequenced by immunoSEQ multiplex PCR; TCRdb stores in-frame clones only, minus some. The sample holds around 220,000 clones; about 94% are singletons and the top ten take about 1.5%. Material: peripheral blood, obtained 28 days after the second dose of the MenACWY control vaccine. The receptors shown here come from an adult who received the MenACWY meningococcal vaccine as a control.

This clone was counted a single time. The chain is built from TRBV6-5 and TRBJ2-1; 9 nucleotides line up with TRBD2. CDR1 MNHEY and CDR2 SVGAGI come from the germline V gene. The CDR3 extends over 14 amino acids. Trimming cost V 10 bases and J 5 bases; bases outside gene matches: 9. This CDR3 is CATLAGDWHNEQFF. DNA for the CDR3: TGTGCCACCTTAGCGGGAGATTGGCACAATGAGCAGTTCTTC.

This chain uses TRBV4-1 with TRBJ1-2; D is perhaps TRBD1 (5 bases). CDR1 and CDR2 (germline): MGHRA, YSYEKL. Trimming shortened V by 0 bases and J by 1 base, and 9 bases separated the two germline ends. The CDR3 contains 15 residues. The CDR3 DNA reads as TGCGCCAGCAGCCAAGATCAGGGAGGTAACTATGGCTACACCTTC. This translates into CASSQDQGGNYGYTF.

This chain links TRBV28 with TRBJ2-4; D is unclear. The CDR3 sequence is 13 residues long. The ends were cut back, 2 bases at V and 3 bases at J, with 5 bases in the middle. The germline CDR1 and CDR2 sequences are MDHEN and SYDVKM. The DNA for the CDR3 is TGTGCCAGCAGTTTAGTTGTCAAAAACATTCAGTACTTC. Protein: CASSLVVKNIQYF.